The clone carrying this TCR beta chain showed up just a few times. What it binds is not known. These data are taken from a study of blood T cells in healthy people across ages. Overall study results and limits: More naive CD4+ cells and higher diversity marked long-lived donors relative to aged donors.

V gave up 0 bases and J gave up 6 bases, with 15 bases separating them. The CDR3 spans 15 residues. Germline V gene lookup returns CDR1 SGHRS and CDR2 YFSETQ. A second PCR, run for about 7 to 11 cycles, used a sample-barcoded 5' primer plus a J-beta primer mix. Each cDNA molecule received a tag from a template-switch adaptor that had 12 random nucleotides. MiXCR was run by TCRdb on the 5' RACE reads, yielding one entry per CDR3 protein. Among some 1.5 million distinct CDR3 sequences listed, roughly 27% were seen once. Sequencing input: blood. The chain combines TRBV5-1 with TRBJ1-2; D is unclear. The sequence derives from a woman aged 30 to 39 in good health. CDR3 sequence: CASSLGTRHWDGYTF. DNA of the CDR3: TGCGCCAGCAGCTTGGGCACGAGGCACTGGGATGGCTACACCTTC.